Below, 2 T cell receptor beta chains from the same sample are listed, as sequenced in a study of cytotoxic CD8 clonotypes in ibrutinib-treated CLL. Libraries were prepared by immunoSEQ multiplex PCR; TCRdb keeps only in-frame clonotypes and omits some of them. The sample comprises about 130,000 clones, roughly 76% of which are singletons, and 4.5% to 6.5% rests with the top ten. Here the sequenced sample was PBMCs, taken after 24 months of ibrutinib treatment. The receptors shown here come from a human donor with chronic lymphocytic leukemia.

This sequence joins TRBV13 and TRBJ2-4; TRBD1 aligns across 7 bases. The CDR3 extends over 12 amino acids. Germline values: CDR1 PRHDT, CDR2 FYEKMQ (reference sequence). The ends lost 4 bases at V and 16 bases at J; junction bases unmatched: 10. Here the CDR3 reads CASSYMGQMRYF. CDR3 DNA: TGTGCCAGCAGCTATATGGGACAGATGAGATACTTC.

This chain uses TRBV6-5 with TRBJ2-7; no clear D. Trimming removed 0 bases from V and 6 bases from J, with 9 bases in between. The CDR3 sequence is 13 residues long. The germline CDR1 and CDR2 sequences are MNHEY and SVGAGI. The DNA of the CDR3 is TGTGCCAGCAGTTACTCGGAAGGGTTCGAGCAGTACTTC. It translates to CASSYSEGFEQYF.